These 22 T cell receptor beta chains originate from one sample sequenced in a study of Ad26.COV2.S vaccination and SARS-CoV-2 variants. TCRdb keeps only in-frame clones here, not all; method: immunoSEQ multiplex PCR. The sample carries 300,000 to 400,000 clones, just over 90% recorded once. The sequences come from peripheral blood, collected after recovery from COVID-19. These receptors were obtained from a human donor who had recovered from COVID-19.

The chain uses TRBV6-4 and TRBJ1-5, with a weak D call TRBD1 (5 bases). The CDR3 has 16 amino acids. Trimming removed 2 bases at V and 3 bases at J, with 14 bases between. Germline V gene lookup returns CDR1 MRHNA and CDR2 SNTAGT. The CDR3, as DNA: TGTGCCAGCAGTGACCCGACAGTATGGGCCAATCAGCCCCAGCATTTT. As protein: CASSDPTVWANQPQHF.

The V and J genes are TRBV27 and TRBJ1-6; 9 bases align to TRBD1. CDR3 length: 16 residues. V lost 6 bases and J lost 7; bases outside the gene matches: 10. The germline V gene encodes CDR1 MNHEY and CDR2 SMNVEV (reference sequence). The CDR3 DNA reads TGTGCCAGCAGCTCCGGGACAGGGTTAGGAAATTCACCCCTCCACTTT. Translated: CASSSGTGLGNSPLHF.

The rearrangement joins TRBV4-1 to TRBJ1-2; a possible D gene is TRBD1 (6 bases). Trimming left V 4 bases short and J 4 bases short, with 25 bases between. Per the germline V gene, CDR1 is MGHRA and CDR2 is YSYEKL. The CDR3 extends over 18 amino acids. CDR3 loop: CASSLARDTGLGSYGYTF. Here the CDR3 DNA reads TGCGCCAGCAGCCTCGCCCGGGACACTGGGCTGGGATCCTATGGCTACACCTTC.

The rearrangement uses TRBV5-1 and TRBJ1-6; 7 positions agree with TRBD1. Germline CDR1 SGHRS, CDR2 YFSETQ. This CDR3 region has 14 residues. Trimming removed 4 bases from V and 4 bases from J; junction bases left unmatched: 2. DNA of the CDR3: TGCGCCAGCAGCCCGGGACAGTATAATTCACCCCTCCACTTT. It is translated as CASSPGQYNSPLHF.

For the CDR3, the DNA is TGTGCCAGCCTCACGACAGGGTTGAACACTGAAGCTTTCTTT. This codes for CASLTTGLNTEAFF. The rearrangement links TRBV7-9 to TRBJ1-1; 7 bases align to TRBD1. V was clipped by 8 bases and J by 0 bases; unmatched bases: 6. This CDR3 is 14 amino acids long. Germline V gene lookup returns CDR1 SEHNR and CDR2 FQNEAQ (reference sequence). The whole variable domain, filled in from reference TRBV7-9 and TRBJ1-1, reads DTGVSQNPRHKITKRGQNVTFRCDPISEHNRLYWYRQTLGQGPEFLTYFQNEAQLEKSRLLSDRFSAERPKGSFSTLEIQRTEQGDSAMYLCASLTTGLNTEAFFGQGTRLTVV.

This clone was observed a handful of times. CDR3 bases: TGTGCCAGCAGCCAATATATAGGACAGCATGAAGCTTTCTTT. Protein product: CASSQYIGQHEAFF. The J gene is TRBJ1-1, the V gene TRBV14, with a tentative D call TRBD1 (6 bases). V lost 2 bases to trimming and J lost 7 bases, with 14 bases between them. The CDR3 spans 14 residues. Germline V CDR1 and CDR2: SGHDN, FVKESK.

The chain links TRBV10-3 to TRBJ1-1; TRBD1 is a possible D gene (6 bases). The CDR3 is 13 amino acids. Trimming removed 8 bases from V and 5 bases from J, with 15 bases in between. Germline CDR1 ENHRY, CDR2 SYGVKD. CDR3 sequence reads: CAIGGQGDTEAFF. The DNA for the CDR3 is TGTGCCATCGGGGGGCAGGGAGATACTGAAGCTTTCTTT.

There are many counts of this clone. This rearrangement joins TRBV6-5 to TRBJ2-7, with 9 bases fitting TRBD2. The germline V gene has CDR1 MNHEY and CDR2 SVGAGI. The CDR3 is 15 amino acids. Trimming cost V 2 bases and J 5 bases; bases outside gene matches: 7. The CDR3 region has the DNA TGTGCCAGCAGTTACGGGGCGGGGGGGCCGGACGAGCAGTACTTC. As protein: CASSYGAGGPDEQYF.

CDR3 sequence: CSARNSLGYTF. CDR3 sequence (DNA): TGCAGTGCTAGAAATTCCCTTGGCTACACCTTC. The chain uses TRBV20-1 and TRBJ1-2; D not resolved. Germline lookup yields CDR1 DFQATT and CDR2 SNEGSKA (reference sequence). This CDR3 has 11 residues. Trimming left V 2 bases short and J 7 bases short, with 8 bases between.

This rearrangement joins TRBV9 to TRBJ1-6; 7 bases match TRBD1. This CDR3 is built from 13 residues. Per the germline V gene, CDR1 is SGDLS and CDR2 is YYNGEE. Trimming removed 7 bases from V and 4 bases from J; junction bases left unmatched: 2. CDR3 in amino acids: CASGDSYNSPLHF. CDR3 nucleotide sequence: TGTGCCAGCGGGGACAGTTATAATTCACCCCTCCACTTT.

This sequence joins TRBV18 and TRBJ2-1; 9 nucleotides line up with TRBD1. CDR3 length: 16 residues. Trimming took 3 bases from V and 7 from J; bases not matched to a gene: 10. Germline lookup yields CDR1 KGHSH and CDR2 LQKENI. The CDR3 here is CASSPGPGQGENEQFF. The DNA of the CDR3 is TGTGCCAGCTCACCGGGGCCGGGACAGGGAGAAAATGAGCAGTTCTTC.

The CDR3 DNA follows: TGTGCCAGCAGCTTAGAAAACCCGTACAGGGAGTTCCATGGCTACACCTTC. Protein: CASSLENPYREFHGYTF. The chain uses TRBV13 and TRBJ1-2; weak D call: TRBD1 (6 bases). CDR1 and CDR2 from the germline V gene are PRHDT and FYEKMQ (reference sequence). The ends were cut back, 1 base at V and 6 bases at J, with 21 bases in the middle. This CDR3 comprises 17 residues.

The chain combines TRBV21-1 with TRBJ1-2. TRBV21-1 corresponds to a pseudogene. CDR3 length: 13 residues. CDR3 nucleotides: TGTGCCAGCCCCCCCGCCCGTAACTATGGCTACACCTTC. Protein: CASPPARNYGYTF.

V gene TRBV3-1 (or the pseudogene TRBV3-2) combines with J gene TRBJ1-1, with 10 bases aligning to TRBD1. CDR3 length: 14 amino acids. V shed 3 bases, J shed 5 bases, and the junction held 3 bases outside the gene matches. From germline, CDR1 is LGHDT and CDR2 YNNKEL (reference sequence). CDR3 protein: CASSHPDRGTEAFF. In DNA form, the CDR3 reads TGTGCCAGCAGCCACCCGGACAGGGGGACTGAAGCTTTCTTT.

The J gene is TRBJ1-4, the V gene TRBV19; D unclear. The germline gives CDR1 LNHDA, CDR2 SQIVND (reference sequence). The CDR3 is made up of 14 amino acids. Trimming left V 4 bases short and J 2 bases short, with 8 bases between. CDR3 sequence: CASSRAATNEKLFF. CDR3 nucleotides: TGTGCCAGTAGTAGGGCTGCGACTAATGAAAAACTGTTTTTT.

The rearrangement links TRBV5-4 to TRBJ1-1; maybe TRBD1 (6 bases). Trimming removed 4 bases from V and 7 bases from J, with 14 bases in between. Germline-derived CDR1 and CDR2 are SGHNT and YYREEE (reference sequence). The CDR3 has 13 residues. The CDR3 DNA is TGTGCCAGCAGCCCAACGGGACACTTTGAAGCTTTCTTT. Amino acids: CASSPTGHFEAFF. Full variable domain (missing parts from reference TRBV5-4 and TRBJ1-1): ETGVTQSPTHLIKTRGQQVTLRCSSQSGHNTVSWYQQALGQGPQFIFQYYREEENGRGNFPPRFSGLQFPNYSSELNVNALELDDSALYLCASSPTGHFEAFFGQGTRLTVV.

The gene calls are TRBV6-5 and TRBJ1-1, with 7 bases lining up with TRBD1. Germline V CDR1 and CDR2: MNHEY, SVGAGI. V lost 6 bases and J lost 5; bases outside the gene matches: 12. The CDR3 totals 15 residues. The CDR3 sequence: CASRPLQGPRTEAFF. The DNA for the CDR3 is TGTGCCAGCAGACCCCTACAGGGGCCACGTACTGAAGCTTTCTTT.

The sample holds one count of this clone. J is TRBJ2-1 and V is TRBV5-4, with 11 bases that match TRBD2. J was trimmed by 4 bases and V by 3 bases; bases with no gene match: 12. Germline V gene sequence: CDR1 SGHNT, CDR2 YYREEE (reference sequence). The CDR3 length is 18 residues. CDR3 region: CASSSPSQGLAAYNEQFF. CDR3 nucleotides: TGTGCCAGCAGCTCCCCCTCCCAGGGACTAGCGGCTTACAATGAGCAGTTCTTC.

This chain's CDR3 is CATSRGGQINQPQHF. The DNA for the CDR3 is TGTGCCACCAGCAGAGGGGGCCAGATCAATCAGCCCCAGCATTTT. The chain links TRBV15 to TRBJ1-5; D might be TRBD1 (5 bases). V shed 1 base and J shed 3 bases, with 10 bases lying between them. CDR1 is LNHNV and CDR2 is YYDKDF in the germline V gene (reference sequence). This CDR3 comprises 15 residues.

The V and J genes are TRBV5-1 and TRBJ1-2, with unresolved D. Trimming cost V 0 bases and J 8 bases, with 17 bases left between them. The CDR3 extends over 15 amino acids. The germline V gene encodes CDR1 SGHRS and CDR2 YFSETQ. The CDR3, as DNA: TGCGCCAGCAGCTTGGAATTTCCCTTTACCGACGGCTACACCTTC. This codes for CASSLEFPFTDGYTF.

CDR3 DNA sequence: TGTGCCAGCAGCCCAAGGCGGGGGGTTATCAGTGGGGAGCTGTTTTTT. It specifies CASSPRRGVISGELFF. V usage is TRBV27 and J usage is TRBJ2-2, with 8 bases that match TRBD2. Germline V CDR1 and CDR2: MNHEY, SMNVEV (reference sequence). The CDR3 runs 16 residues. V was clipped by 6 bases and J by 8 bases; unmatched bases: 14.

This clone has just one count. The chain employs TRBV21-1 and TRBJ2-1; the table gives TRBD2 as D, unverified against the DNA. TRBV21-1 is termed a pseudogene. CDR3 length: 14 residues. The CDR3 nucleotides are TGTGCCAGCACTCCACGGGGGTTTTACAATGAGCAGTTCTTC. Amino acid sequence: CASTPRGFYNEQFF.